This T cell receptor (beta chain) is drawn from a study of vaccination effects on CD4 cells after COVID-19. Expansion with viral peptide pools was applied to antigen-specific CD4+ T cells by the ViraFEST assay prior to sequencing. It was after roughly ten days of culture that CD4+ T cells were isolated. A positive SARS-CoV-2 PCR test fell between March and December 2020. Some 2.2 million PBMC per well were cultured with around 10 IU/ml IL-2 and about 10 ug/ml peptides. The assay was immunoSEQ multiplex PCR, and TCRdb's table has in-frame clones only and misses some. This table has under 60,000 clones, more than 75% appearing once. The CDR3 loop spans 20 amino acids. The V and J ends lost 0 bases and 7 bases respectively, with 27 bases between them. CDR1 is LGHNT, CDR2 FRNRAP, per germline. With regard to this clone: What it binds is unknown.

The rearrangement uses TRBV12-5 and TRBJ1-4; D not resolved. The clonotype was recovered from a human donor who had a prior SARS-CoV-2 infection. Source: CD4+ T cells from PBMCs cultured with HIV peptides, taken before COVID-19 vaccination. Noted subset: HIV-1 Nef peptide pool negative control/reference culture. CDR3 in DNA: TGTGCTAGTGGTTTGGTAGGGCCCCTGGAGGGTCCGGGCCATTCTGAAAAACTGTTTTTT. Residues: CASGLVGPLEGPGHSEKLFF.